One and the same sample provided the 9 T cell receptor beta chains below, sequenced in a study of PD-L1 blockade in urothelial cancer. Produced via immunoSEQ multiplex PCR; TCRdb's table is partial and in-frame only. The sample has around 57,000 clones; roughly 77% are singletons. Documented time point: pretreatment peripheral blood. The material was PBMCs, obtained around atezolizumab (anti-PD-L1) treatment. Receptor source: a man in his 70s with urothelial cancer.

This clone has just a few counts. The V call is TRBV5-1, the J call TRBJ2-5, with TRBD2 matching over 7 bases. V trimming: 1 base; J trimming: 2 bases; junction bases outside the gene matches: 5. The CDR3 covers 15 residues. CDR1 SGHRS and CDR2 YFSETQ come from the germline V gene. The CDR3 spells CASSLLAGRQETQYF. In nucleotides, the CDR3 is TGCGCCAGCAGCTTGTTAGCGGGCCGTCAAGAGACCCAGTACTTC.

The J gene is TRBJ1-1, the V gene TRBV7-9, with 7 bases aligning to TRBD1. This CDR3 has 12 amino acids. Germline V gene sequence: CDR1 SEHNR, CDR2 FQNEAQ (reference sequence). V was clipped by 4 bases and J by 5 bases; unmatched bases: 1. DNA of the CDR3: TGTGCCAGCAGCTCAGGGGGGACTGAAGCTTTCTTT. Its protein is CASSSGGTEAFF.

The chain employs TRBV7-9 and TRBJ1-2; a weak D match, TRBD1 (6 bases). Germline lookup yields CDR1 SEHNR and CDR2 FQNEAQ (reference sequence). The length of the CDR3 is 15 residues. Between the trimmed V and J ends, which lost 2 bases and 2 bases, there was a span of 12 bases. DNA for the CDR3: TGTGCCAGCAGCTTACAGGGGATCAAAAACTATGGCTACACCTTC. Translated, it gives CASSLQGIKNYGYTF.

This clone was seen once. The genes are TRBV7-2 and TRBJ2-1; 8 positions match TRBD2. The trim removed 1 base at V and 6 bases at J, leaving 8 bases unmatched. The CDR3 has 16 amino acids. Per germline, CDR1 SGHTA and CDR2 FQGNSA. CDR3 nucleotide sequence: TGTGCCAGCAGCTTAGATGGGACTAGAGGGGCCAATGAGCAGTTCTTC. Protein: CASSLDGTRGANEQFF.

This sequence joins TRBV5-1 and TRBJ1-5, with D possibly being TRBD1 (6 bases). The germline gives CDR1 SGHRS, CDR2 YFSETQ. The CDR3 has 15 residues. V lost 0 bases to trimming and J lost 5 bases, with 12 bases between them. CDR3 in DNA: TGCGCCAGCAGCTTGGAGGGTGGGGGCCATCAGCCCCAGCATTTT. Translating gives CASSLEGGGHQPQHF.

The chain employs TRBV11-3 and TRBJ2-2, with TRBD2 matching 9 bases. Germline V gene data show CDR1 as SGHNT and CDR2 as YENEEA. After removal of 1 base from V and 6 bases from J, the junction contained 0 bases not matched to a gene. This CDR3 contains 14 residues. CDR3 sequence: CASSLGLAAGELFF. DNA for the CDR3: TGTGCCAGCAGCTTAGGACTAGCGGCCGGGGAGCTGTTTTTT.

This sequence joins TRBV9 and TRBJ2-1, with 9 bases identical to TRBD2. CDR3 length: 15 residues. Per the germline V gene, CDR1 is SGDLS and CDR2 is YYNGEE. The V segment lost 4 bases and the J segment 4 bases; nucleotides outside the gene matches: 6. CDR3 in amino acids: CASSLTSGPYNEQFF. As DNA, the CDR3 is TGTGCCAGCAGCCTGACTAGCGGCCCTTACAATGAGCAGTTCTTC. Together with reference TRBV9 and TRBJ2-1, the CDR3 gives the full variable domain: DSGVTQTPKHLITATGQRVTLRCSPRSGDLSVYWYQQSLDQGLQFLIQYYNGEERAKGNILERFSAQQFPDLHSELNLSSLELGDSALYFCASSLTSGPYNEQFFGPGTRLTVL.

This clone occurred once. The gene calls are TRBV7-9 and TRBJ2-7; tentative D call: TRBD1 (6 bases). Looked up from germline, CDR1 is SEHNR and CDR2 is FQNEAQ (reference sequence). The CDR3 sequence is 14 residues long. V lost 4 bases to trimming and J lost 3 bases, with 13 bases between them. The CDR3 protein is CASSSVTGDYEQYF. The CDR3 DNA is TGTGCCAGCAGCTCAGTGACAGGAGACTACGAGCAGTACTTC.

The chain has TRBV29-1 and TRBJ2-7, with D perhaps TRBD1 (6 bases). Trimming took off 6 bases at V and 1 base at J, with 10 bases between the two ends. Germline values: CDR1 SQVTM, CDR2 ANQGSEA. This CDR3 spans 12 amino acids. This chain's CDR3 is CSVATGSYEQYF. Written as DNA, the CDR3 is TGCAGCGTAGCTACAGGGTCCTACGAGCAGTACTTC.